This T cell receptor (beta chain) is drawn from a study of graft-versus-host responses after intestinal transplantation. As for the study in general: Anti-thymocyte globulin served as induction for all recipients, who then took tacrolimus and steroids for approximately 3 years. Notes on the study in general: Some GvH clones appeared in ileal mucosa or blood before recipient bone marrow. When patients had graft-donor T cell macrochimerism, their allografts held high graft-versus-host to host-versus-graft clonal ratios.

TCRdb's table, derived via immunoSEQ multiplex PCR, lists solely in-frame clones and lacks some. In the table there are tens of thousands of clones, about 90% of which are singletons. Regarding this clone: Its antigen is still unknown.

With 0 bases removed from V and 3 bases from J, the gap between germline ends came to 11 bases. The CDR3 sequence is 15 residues long. Germline CDR1 is KGHSY and CDR2 is FQNENV. Source: unstimulated CD8+ T cells sorted from spleen or lymph node cells, taken before intestinal transplant. The chain employs TRBV16 and TRBJ2-5; a weak D match, TRBD1 (6 bases). The sequence was obtained from a human donor who received an intestinal transplant. The CDR3: CASSQSMAGEETQYF. CDR3 sequence (DNA): TGTGCCAGCAGCCAATCGATGGCAGGGGAAGAGACCCAGTACTTC. Using reference TRBV16 and TRBJ2-5 for the parts outside the CDR3, the full variable domain is GEEVAQTPKHLVRGEGQKAKLYCAPIKGHSYVFWYQQVLKNEFKFLISFQNENVFDETGMPKERFSAKCLPNSPCSLEIQATKLEDSAVYFCASSQSMAGEETQYFGPGTRLLVL.